These T cell receptor beta chains were read from a single sample in a study of CD8+ T cells in alopecia areata. Repertoires were generated with immunoSEQ multiplex PCR, while TCRdb's copy carries only in-frame clones and drops some. The top ten hold 24% of the sample, which has 95,000 to 110,000 clones, roughly 84% seen once. Source: CD8+ T cells sorted from blood, taken at week 24, from a patient treated with tofacitinib. The receptors here all came from a human donor with alopecia areata. Both conserved end residues are part of each CDR3. The order of the fields is J gene, V gene, CDR3 protein.

TRBJ1-4	TRBV4-3	CASSQDGSVTNEKLFF
TRBJ2-7	TRBV27	CASRTDSLYEQYF
TRBJ2-1	TRBV29-1	CSVPSGRGEQFF
TRBJ1-1	TRBV6-5	CASSTDGLVNTEAFF
TRBJ2-7	TRBV11-2	CASSLWASFSLDEQYF
TRBJ1-4	TRBV29-1	CSVRQAGEKLFF
TRBJ1-1	TRBV14	CASSQELSREYTEAFF
TRBJ2-1	TRBV11-2	CASSLAGSSYNEQFF
TRBJ1-2	TRBV4-3	CASSQADMTYYGYTF
TRBJ2-7	TRBV7-6	CASSLPGSYEQYF
TRBJ2-1	TRBV4-1	CASSPSRDRVNEQFF
TRBJ2-1	TRBV27	CASSFGTGTEQFF
TRBJ2-5	TRBV6-5	CASSYRGRQETQYF
TRBJ2-6	TRBV4-3	CASSQDRQGTANVLTF
TRBJ2-5	TRBV10-3	CAISELGAQETQYF
TRBJ1-2	TRBV29-1	CSVEGRWGYTF
TRBJ2-5	TRBV5-4	CASSLLLAGGRLETQYF
TRBJ2-7	TRBV4-1	CASSQEVAGVAWEQYF
TRBJ2-3	TRBV7-2	CASTGTGGADTQYF
TRBJ1-5	TRBV7-9	CASSYLDQPQHF
TRBJ2-1	TRBV6-6	CASRSGLTSSYNEQFF
TRBJ2-1	TRBV4-1	CASSQISGQAKGNEQFF
TRBJ2-3	TRBV4-3	CASSQHLSGGNSGTDTQYF
TRBJ2-7	TRBV4-1	CASSQVLGGGAIYEQYF
TRBJ2-1	TRBV7-9	CASSLARAGGLNEQFF
TRBJ2-3	TRBV4-3	CASSQDGRGGDITDTQYF
TRBJ2-1	TRBV11-2	CASSNLEGIVDNEQFF
TRBJ2-7	TRBV2	CASSERVSYEQYF
TRBJ2-4	TRBV5-1	CASSYDQDLEAKNIQYF
TRBJ2-2	TRBV29-1	CSVDDANTGELFF
TRBJ2-7	TRBV5-6	CASSSTAGGRRDYEQYF
TRBJ1-4	TRBV27	CASSLSPIWGEKLFF
TRBJ1-6	TRBV15	CATSRGDSPATPLHF
TRBJ2-7	TRBV18	CASSSLEYGNEQYF
TRBJ1-1	TRBV4-3	CASSQEIEQLNTEAFF
TRBJ2-2	TRBV20-1	CSASSGELFF
TRBJ1-5	TRBV4-3	CASSQDRTGGHNQPQHF
TRBJ2-3	TRBV10-2	CASSESDTQYF
TRBJ2-5	TRBV7-2	CASSPDGGQETQYF
TRBJ2-1	TRBV28	CASSLISSTYNEQFF
TRBJ1-5	TRBV19	CASSIGGPLSSNQPQHF
TRBJ2-7	TRBV7-8	CASSLEVALSYEQYF
TRBJ2-7	TRBV4-1	CASSVKHALSYEQYF
TRBJ2-7	TRBV4-1	CASSQDVVSRPGSGEQYF
TRBJ1-1	TRBV30	CAWSVTTNTEAFF
TRBJ2-7	TRBV6-5	CASSTDGSSYEQYF
TRBJ2-7	TRBV7-9	CASSLAGTGGSYEQYF
TRBJ2-3	TRBV4-1	CASSQDEVVERVLDTQYF
TRBJ2-1	TRBV15	CATSRDAPGTDSYNEQFF
TRBJ1-5	TRBV21-1	CASAKREQGWQPQHF
TRBJ2-7	TRBV30	CAWSVLLEQYF
TRBJ2-7	TRBV6-5	CASSFAPGELNEQYF
TRBJ1-2	TRBV6-1	CASSELSEYGYTF